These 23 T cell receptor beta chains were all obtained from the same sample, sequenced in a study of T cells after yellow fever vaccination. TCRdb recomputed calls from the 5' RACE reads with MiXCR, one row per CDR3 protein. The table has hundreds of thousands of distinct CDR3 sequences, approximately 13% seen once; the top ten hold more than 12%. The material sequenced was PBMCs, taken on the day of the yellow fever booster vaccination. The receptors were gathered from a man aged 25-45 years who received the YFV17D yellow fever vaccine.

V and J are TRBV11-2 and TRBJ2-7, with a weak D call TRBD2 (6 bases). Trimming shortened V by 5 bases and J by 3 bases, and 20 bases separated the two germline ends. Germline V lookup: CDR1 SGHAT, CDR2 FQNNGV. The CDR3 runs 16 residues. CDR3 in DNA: TGTGCCAGCAGCCTTTTTCGGGCCCCGCGGGGCTACGAGCAGTACTTC. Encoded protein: CASSLFRAPRGYEQYF.

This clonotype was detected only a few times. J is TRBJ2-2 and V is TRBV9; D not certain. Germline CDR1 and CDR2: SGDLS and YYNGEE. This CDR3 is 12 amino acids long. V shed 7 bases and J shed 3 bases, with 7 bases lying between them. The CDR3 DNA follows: TGTGCCAGCCAGGCTTACACCGGGGAGCTGTTTTTT. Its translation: CASQAYTGELFF.

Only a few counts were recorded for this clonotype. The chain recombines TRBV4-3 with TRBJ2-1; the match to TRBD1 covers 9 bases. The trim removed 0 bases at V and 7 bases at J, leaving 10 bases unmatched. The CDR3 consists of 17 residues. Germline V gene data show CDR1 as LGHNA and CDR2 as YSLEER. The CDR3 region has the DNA TGCGCCAGCAGCCAAGATTCCGGGACAGGGCTGCGGAATGAGCAGTTCTTC. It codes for CASSQDSGTGLRNEQFF.

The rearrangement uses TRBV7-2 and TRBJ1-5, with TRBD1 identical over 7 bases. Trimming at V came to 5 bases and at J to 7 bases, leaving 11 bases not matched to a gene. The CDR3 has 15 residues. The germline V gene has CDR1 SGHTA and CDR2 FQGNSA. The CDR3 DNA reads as TGTGCCAGCAGCCTTGGGGACAGCGAAATCCAGCCCCAGCATTTT. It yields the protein CASSLGDSEIQPQHF.

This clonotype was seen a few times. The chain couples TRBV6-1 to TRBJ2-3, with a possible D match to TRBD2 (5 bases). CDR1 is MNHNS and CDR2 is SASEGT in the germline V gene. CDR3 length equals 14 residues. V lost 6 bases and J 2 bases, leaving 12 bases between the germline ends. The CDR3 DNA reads TGTGCCAGCAGCATAACTAGGACCACAGATACGCAGTATTTT. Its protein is CASSITRTTDTQYF.

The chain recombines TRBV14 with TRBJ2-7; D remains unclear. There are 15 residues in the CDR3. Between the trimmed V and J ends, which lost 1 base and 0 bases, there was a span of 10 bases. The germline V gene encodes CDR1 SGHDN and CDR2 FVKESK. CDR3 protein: CASSQAQGDSYEQYF. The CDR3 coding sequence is TGTGCCAGCAGCCAAGCCCAAGGAGACTCCTACGAGCAGTACTTC.

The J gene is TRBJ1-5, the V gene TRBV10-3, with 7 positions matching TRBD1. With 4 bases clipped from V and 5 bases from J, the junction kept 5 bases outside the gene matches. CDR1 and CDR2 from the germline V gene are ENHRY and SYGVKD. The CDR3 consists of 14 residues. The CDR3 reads CAISVGQPDQPQHF. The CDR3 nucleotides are TGTGCCATCAGTGTGGGACAGCCCGATCAGCCCCAGCATTTT.

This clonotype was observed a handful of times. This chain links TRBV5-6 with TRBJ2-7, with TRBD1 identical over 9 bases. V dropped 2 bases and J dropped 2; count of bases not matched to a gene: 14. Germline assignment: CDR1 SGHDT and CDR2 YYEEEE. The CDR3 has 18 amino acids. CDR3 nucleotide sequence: TGTGCCAGCAGCTTTAGAACGGGGACAGGGAAGGATCCCTACGAGCAGTACTTC. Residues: CASSFRTGTGKDPYEQYF.

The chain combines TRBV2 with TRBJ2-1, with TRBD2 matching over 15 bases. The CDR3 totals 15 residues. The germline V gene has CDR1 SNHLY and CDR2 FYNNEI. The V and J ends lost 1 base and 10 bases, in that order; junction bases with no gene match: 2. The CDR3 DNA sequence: TGTGCCAGCAGTGAAGGGACTAGCGGGAGGGGAGAGCAGTTCTTC. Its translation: CASSEGTSGRGEQFF.

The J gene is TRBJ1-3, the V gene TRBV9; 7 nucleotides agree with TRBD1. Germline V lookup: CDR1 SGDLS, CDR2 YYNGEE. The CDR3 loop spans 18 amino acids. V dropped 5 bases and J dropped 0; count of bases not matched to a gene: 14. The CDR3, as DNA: TGTGCCAGCAGAAAGGGGGAATCTGGGACAGCCTCTGGAAACACCATATATTTT. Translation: CASRKGESGTASGNTIYF.

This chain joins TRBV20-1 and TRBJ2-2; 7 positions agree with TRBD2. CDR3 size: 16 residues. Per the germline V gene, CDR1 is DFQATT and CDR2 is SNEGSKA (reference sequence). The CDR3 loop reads CCASSLAEWDTGELFF. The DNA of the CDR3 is TGCTGCGCTAGCTCTCTAGCGGAGTGGGACACCGGGGAGCTGTTTTTT.

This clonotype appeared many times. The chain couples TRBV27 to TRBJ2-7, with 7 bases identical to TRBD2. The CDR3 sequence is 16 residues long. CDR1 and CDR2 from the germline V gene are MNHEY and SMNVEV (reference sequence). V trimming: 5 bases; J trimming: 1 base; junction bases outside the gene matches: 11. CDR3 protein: CASSRVGGRRSYEQYF. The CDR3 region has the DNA TGTGCCAGCAGTAGGGTCGGGGGGAGGAGGTCCTACGAGCAGTACTTC.

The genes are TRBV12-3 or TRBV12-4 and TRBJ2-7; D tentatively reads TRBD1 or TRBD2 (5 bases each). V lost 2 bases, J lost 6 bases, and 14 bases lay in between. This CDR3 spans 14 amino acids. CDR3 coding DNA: TGTGCCAGCAGTTTAACGGGACGGACGCCCGAGCAGTACTTC. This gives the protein CASSLTGRTPEQYF.

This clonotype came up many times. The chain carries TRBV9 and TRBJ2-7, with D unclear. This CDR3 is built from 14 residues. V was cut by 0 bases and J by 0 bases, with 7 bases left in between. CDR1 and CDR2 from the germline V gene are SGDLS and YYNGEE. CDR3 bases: TGTGCCAGCAGCGTAGAGGGCTACTCCTACGAGCAGTACTTC. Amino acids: CASSVEGYSYEQYF.

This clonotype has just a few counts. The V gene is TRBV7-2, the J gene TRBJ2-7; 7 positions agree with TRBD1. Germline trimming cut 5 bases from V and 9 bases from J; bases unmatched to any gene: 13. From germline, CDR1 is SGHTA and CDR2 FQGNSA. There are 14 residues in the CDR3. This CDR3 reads CASSQQGPQGGQYF. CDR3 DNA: TGTGCCAGCAGCCAACAGGGGCCCCAAGGGGGGCAGTACTTC.

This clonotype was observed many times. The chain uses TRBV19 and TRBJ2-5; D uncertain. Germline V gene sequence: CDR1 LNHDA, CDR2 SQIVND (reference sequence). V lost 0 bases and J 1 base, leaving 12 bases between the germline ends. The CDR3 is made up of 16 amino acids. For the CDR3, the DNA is TGTGCCAGTAGTATAGAGGGTGGGCAGCTCCAAGAGACCCAGTACTTC. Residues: CASSIEGGQLQETQYF.

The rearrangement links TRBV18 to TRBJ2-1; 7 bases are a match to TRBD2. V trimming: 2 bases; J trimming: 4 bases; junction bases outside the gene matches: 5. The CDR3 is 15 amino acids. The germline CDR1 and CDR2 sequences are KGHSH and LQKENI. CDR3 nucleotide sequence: TGTGCCAGCTCACCAATGCTAGCGGAGTACAATGAGCAGTTCTTC. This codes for CASSPMLAEYNEQFF. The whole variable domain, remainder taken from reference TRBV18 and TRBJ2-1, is NAGVMQNPRHLVRRRGQEARLRCSPMKGHSHVYWYRQLPEEGLKFMVYLQKENIIDESGMPKERFSAEFPKEGPSILRIQQVVRGDSAAYFCASSPMLAEYNEQFFGPGTRLTVL.

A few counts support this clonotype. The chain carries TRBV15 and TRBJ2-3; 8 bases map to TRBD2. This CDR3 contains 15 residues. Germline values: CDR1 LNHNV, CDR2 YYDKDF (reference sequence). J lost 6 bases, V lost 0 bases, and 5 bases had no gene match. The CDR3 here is CATSRDKAGDDTQYF. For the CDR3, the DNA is TGTGCCACCAGCAGAGATAAAGCGGGAGACGATACGCAGTATTTT.

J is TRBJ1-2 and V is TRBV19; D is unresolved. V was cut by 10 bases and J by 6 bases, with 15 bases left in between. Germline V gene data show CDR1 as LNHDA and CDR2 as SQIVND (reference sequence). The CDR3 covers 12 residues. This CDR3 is CATSYGANGYTF. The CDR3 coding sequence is TGTGCCACCAGCTACGGAGCGAATGGCTACACCTTC.

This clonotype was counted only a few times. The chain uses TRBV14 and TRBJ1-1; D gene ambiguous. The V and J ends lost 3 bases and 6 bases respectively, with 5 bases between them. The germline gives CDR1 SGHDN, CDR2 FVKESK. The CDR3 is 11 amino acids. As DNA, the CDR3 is TGTGCCAGCAGCCACGGGCCTGAAGCTTTCTTT. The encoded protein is CASSHGPEAFF.

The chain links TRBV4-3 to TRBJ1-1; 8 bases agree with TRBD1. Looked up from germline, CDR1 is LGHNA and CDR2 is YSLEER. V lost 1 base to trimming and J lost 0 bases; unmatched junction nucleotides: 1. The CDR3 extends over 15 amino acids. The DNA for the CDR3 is TGCGCCAGCAGCCAAGGGGACAGGATGAACACTGAAGCTTTCTTT. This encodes CASSQGDRMNTEAFF.

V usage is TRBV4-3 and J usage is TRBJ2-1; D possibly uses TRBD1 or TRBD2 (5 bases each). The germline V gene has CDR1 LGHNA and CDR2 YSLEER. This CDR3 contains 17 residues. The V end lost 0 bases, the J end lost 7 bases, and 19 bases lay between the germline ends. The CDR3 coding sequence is TGCGCCAGCAGCCAAGATCTAGGCGGGCGGTCAGGGAATGAGCAGTTCTTC. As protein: CASSQDLGGRSGNEQFF.

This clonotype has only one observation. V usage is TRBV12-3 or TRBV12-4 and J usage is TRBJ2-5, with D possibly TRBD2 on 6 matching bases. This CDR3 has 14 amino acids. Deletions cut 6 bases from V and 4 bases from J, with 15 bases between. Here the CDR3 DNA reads TGTGCCAGCAGCCCCGGCGGGGACGTAGAGACCCAGTACTTC. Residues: CASSPGGDVETQYF.